The 11 T cell receptor beta chains below come from one sample, sequenced in a study of shared T cell receptors in the human thymus. Repertoires were generated with immunoSEQ multiplex PCR, while TCRdb's copy carries only in-frame clones and drops some. The sample has approximately 760,000 clones, 70% to 90% seen once. The same data also contributed to another study, on human thymus T cells.

Sequencing was performed on thymocytes. The receptors were gathered from a girl less than two years old with a congenital heart defect.

The chain carries TRBV6-1 and TRBJ2-2; 8 bases align to TRBD1. Trimming removed 3 bases from V and 5 bases from J; junction bases left unmatched: 5. Germline CDR1 is MNHNS and CDR2 is SASEGT. This CDR3 comprises 15 residues. CDR3 coding DNA: TGTGCCAGCAGTGATTTGACAGGGGTAACCGGGGAGCTGTTTTTT. Translated, it gives CASSDLTGVTGELFF.

This chain uses TRBV5-4 with TRBJ2-1; possibly TRBD2 for D (5 bases). In germline, CDR1 is SGHNT, CDR2 YYREEE (reference sequence). The V gene lost 2 bases and the J gene lost 4 bases, with 13 bases spanning the gap. The CDR3 length is 15 residues. As DNA, the CDR3 is TGTGCCAGCAGCTTTACTAGTGGAGTTTACAATGAGCAGTTCTTC. Protein sequence: CASSFTSGVYNEQFF.

This clone was counted a few times. The V call is TRBV4-3, the J call TRBJ1-1; TRBD1 matches at 8 bases. The V and J ends lost 3 bases and 3 bases, in that order; junction bases with no gene match: 12. Looked up from germline, CDR1 is LGHNA and CDR2 is YSLEER. CDR3 length: 17 residues. This chain's CDR3 is CASSQGTGKIFDTEAFF. DNA for the CDR3: TGCGCCAGCAGCCAGGGGACAGGTAAAATCTTTGACACTGAAGCTTTCTTT.

Comment on this clone: An end of the junction differs from the germline gene, which may be a read error. V is TRBV5-4 and J is TRBJ2-3, with D maybe TRBD2 (5 bases). CDR3 size: 16 residues. The germline CDR1 and CDR2 sequences are SGHNT and YYREEE (reference sequence). The CDR3 sequence is CTSSLAGTSRADTQYF. CDR3 in DNA: TGTACCAGCAGCTTGGCGGGTACTAGTCGAGCGGATACGCAGTATTTT.

The chain couples TRBV27 to TRBJ1-4; 9 bases are a match to TRBD1. Trimming removed 5 bases from V and 8 bases from J; junction bases left unmatched: 6. The CDR3 contains 14 residues. CDR1 is MNHEY and CDR2 is SMNVEV in the germline V gene (reference sequence). The CDR3: CASSHRGLGEKLFF. DNA of the CDR3: TGTGCCAGCAGTCACAGGGGGCTGGGAGAAAAACTGTTTTTT.

As to this clone: The junction does not match germline at one end; this may be a read error. Other DNA variants within this sample encode the same CDR3. CDR3 amino acids: CASSLGGGSSYNSPLHF. DNA for the CDR3: TGCGCCAGCAGCTTGGGAGGGGGAAGCTCCTATAATTCCCCCCTCCACTTT. The chain combines TRBV5-1 with TRBJ1-6, with D maybe TRBD1 (6 bases). This CDR3 spans 17 amino acids. Germline-derived CDR1 and CDR2 are SGHRS and YFSETQ.

The rearrangement links TRBV6-5 to TRBJ2-7; 10 bases line up with TRBD1. V lost 0 bases to trimming and J lost 11 bases; unmatched junction nucleotides: 4. Per the germline V gene, CDR1 is MNHEY and CDR2 is SVGAGI. The CDR3 totals 13 residues. The chain's CDR3 is CASSYSTGGAKYF. The DNA of the CDR3 is TGTGCCAGCAGTTACTCGACAGGGGGCGCGAAGTACTTC.

This clone was seen a handful of times. The chain couples TRBV6-1 to TRBJ1-4; 7 bases match TRBD1. Germline CDR1 and CDR2: MNHNS and SASEGT. The CDR3 is made up of 19 amino acids. J gave up 7 bases and V 4 bases, and 21 bases lay outside the gene matches. CDR3 nucleotides: TGTGCCAGCAGTGCGGCCAGCACAGGGGATCCGAAAAGCCGTGAAAAACTGTTTTTT. Its translation is CASSAASTGDPKSREKLFF.

This chain joins TRBV9 and TRBJ2-3; weak D call: TRBD2 (5 bases). This CDR3 has 16 amino acids. Germline V lookup: CDR1 SGDLS, CDR2 YYNGEE. Trimming pared 0 bases from V and 0 bases from J, leaving 11 bases between. CDR3 sequence (DNA): TGTGCCAGCAGCGTAGTCGGCAGGACTAGCACAGATACGCAGTATTTT. Its protein product is CASSVVGRTSTDTQYF. The variable domain in full, with the rest retrieved from reference TRBV9 and TRBJ2-3, is DSGVTQTPKHLITATGQRVTLRCSPRSGDLSVYWYQQSLDQGLQFLIQYYNGEERAKGNILERFSAQQFPDLHSELNLSSLELGDSALYFCASSVVGRTSTDTQYFGPGTRLTVL.

The genes are TRBV10-3 and TRBJ2-5, with TRBD2 matching 10 bases. Trimming took 0 bases from V and 0 from J; bases not matched to a gene: 10. The CDR3 has 19 amino acids. Germline V gives CDR1 ENHRY, CDR2 SYGVKD. Written as DNA, the CDR3 is TGTGCCATCAGTGAGTCGAGACTAGCGGGCGTACTTAACCAAGAGACCCAGTACTTC. Its translation: CAISESRLAGVLNQETQYF.

This clone was seen once. V is TRBV18 and J is TRBJ2-3; TRBD1 matches 8 bases. This CDR3 is 16 amino acids long. The J segment lost 4 bases and the V segment lost 2 bases, leaving 8 bases of the junction unmatched. The germline gives CDR1 KGHSH, CDR2 LQKENI. CDR3 in DNA: TGTGCCAGCTCACCAGAGCCAGGACAGGGTGCAGATACGCAGTATTTT. It yields the protein CASSPEPGQGADTQYF.